This T cell receptor (beta chain) is drawn from a study of T cells of healthy individuals. TCRdb used MiXCR to reprocess the 5' RACE reads, holding one entry per CDR3 protein. The sample holds roughly 87,000 distinct CDR3 sequences, under 20% seen once. V was shortened by 5 bases and J by 0 bases, with 16 bases between the two germline ends. This CDR3 spans 16 amino acids. Germline V lookup: CDR1 SGHTA, CDR2 FQGTGA. The V call is TRBV7-3, the J call TRBJ1-1; D not resolved. This receptor was taken from a human donor in good health. Here the CDR3 reads CASSLYGSGLNTEAFF. CDR3 DNA sequence: TGTGCCAGCAGCCTTTATGGGTCAGGCCTGAACACTGAAGCTTTCTTT.